One and the same sample provided the 3 T cell receptor beta chains below, sequenced in a study of blood T cell repertoires in COVID-19. Sequencing was performed with immunoSEQ multiplex PCR; in TCRdb, only in-frame clones are kept and a portion is missing. This table holds 100,000 to 150,000 clones, 78% found once. The sample comprised peripheral blood. The receptors here all came from a man in his sixties or seventies with acute or convalescent COVID-19.

The genes are TRBV12-3 or TRBV12-4 and TRBJ1-2; 8 bases fit TRBD1. The CDR3 is 12 residues long. V lost 4 bases and J lost 6; bases outside the gene matches: 1. The CDR3 nucleotides read TGTGCCAGCAGTTGGACAGGGAATGGCTACACCTTC. The encoded protein is CASSWTGNGYTF.

The chain joins TRBV6-5 to TRBJ1-1; D is ambiguous. Trimming removed 3 bases at V and 2 bases at J, with 10 bases between. CDR3 size: 14 residues. Germline V CDR1 and CDR2: MNHEY, SVGAGI. CDR3 sequence: CASSYQVGNTEAFF. The CDR3 DNA follows: TGTGCCAGCAGTTATCAGGTCGGAAACACTGAAGCTTTCTTT.

The chain has TRBV7-3 and TRBJ2-3; D ambiguous. CDR1 SGHTA and CDR2 FQGTGA come from the germline V gene. The CDR3 has 13 residues. Trimming shortened V by 2 bases and J by 5 bases, and 8 bases separated the two germline ends. The CDR3 DNA reads TGTGCCAGCAGCTTATTACCGGGAGATACGCAGTATTTT. Protein product: CASSLLPGDTQYF.